Listed here are 25 T cell receptor beta chains from one sample, sequenced in a study of blood T cell repertoires in COVID-19. Measured with immunoSEQ multiplex PCR; TCRdb has only the in-frame clones, and not every one. In the table there are 70,000 to 95,000 clones, more than 75% of which are singletons. The sample was peripheral blood. All receptors come from a woman of 80 years or more with active COVID-19.

V usage is TRBV28 and J usage is TRBJ2-7; 7 nucleotides line up with TRBD2. Unmatched junction bases numbered 13, after V lost 10 bases and J lost 7 bases. Germline CDR1 reads MDHEN; CDR2 reads SYDVKM. This CDR3 is built from 13 residues. CDR3 protein: CATSGTTPGEQYF. The DNA of the CDR3 is TGTGCCACCTCCGGGACTACGCCGGGGGAGCAGTACTTC.

The chain employs TRBV6-2 or TRBV6-3 and TRBJ2-1; a weak D match, TRBD1 (6 bases). The V gene lost 5 bases and the J gene lost 13 bases, with 18 bases spanning the gap. The CDR3 sequence is 13 residues long. CDR1 MNHEY and CDR2 SVGEGT come from the germline V gene. CDR3 amino acids: CASSARSDRPQFF. CDR3 in DNA: TGTGCCAGCAGTGCCCGCTCGGACAGACCCCAGTTCTTC.

This rearrangement joins TRBV4-2 to TRBJ2-7; TRBD1 aligns across 9 bases. V was clipped by 1 base and J by 1 base; unmatched bases: 5. The CDR3 length is 16 residues. CDR1 and CDR2 from the germline V gene are LGHNA and YNFKEQ. The CDR3 DNA is TGTGCCAGCAGCCAAGCCGCGGGACAGGGTTCCTACGAGCAGTACTTC. It codes for CASSQAAGQGSYEQYF.

This clone was observed a single time. This chain connects TRBV28 to TRBJ1-2; D is undetermined. CDR1 and CDR2 (germline): MDHEN, SYDVKM. The CDR3 consists of 10 residues. Between the trimmed V and J ends, which lost 8 bases and 9 bases, there was a span of 10 bases. The CDR3 DNA is TGTGCCAGCGGGCCGATTAGCTACACCTTC. Its protein product is CASGPISYTF.

As for this clone: Other DNA sequences within the sample encode an identical CDR3. This chain connects TRBV18 to TRBJ2-6; D unclear. Deletions cut 3 bases from V and 0 bases from J, with 3 bases between. The germline V gene has CDR1 KGHSH and CDR2 LQKENI. The CDR3 loop spans 14 amino acids. The CDR3 spells CASSPSSGANVLTF. As DNA, the CDR3 is TGTGCCAGCTCACCCAGCTCTGGGGCCAACGTCCTGACTTTC.

This rearrangement joins TRBV6-5 to TRBJ2-5; 7 bases fit TRBD1. The V gene's germline CDR1 is MNHEY and CDR2 SVGAGI. After removal of 6 bases from V and 3 bases from J, the junction contained 10 bases not matched to a gene. The length of the CDR3 is 15 residues. Written as DNA, the CDR3 is TGTGCCAGCAGCACCCGGACAGGCGGTAAAGAGACCCAGTACTTC. Translated, it gives CASSTRTGGKETQYF.

The CDR3 sequence is CASSQEPQGAWNTEAFF. The CDR3 DNA is TGTGCCAGCAGCCAAGAGCCCCAGGGGGCTTGGAACACTGAAGCTTTCTTT. The chain combines TRBV4-2 with TRBJ1-1; 8 nucleotides align to TRBD1. Per the germline V gene, CDR1 is LGHNA and CDR2 is YNFKEQ. This CDR3 is 17 amino acids long. The V gene end was trimmed by 0 bases and the J gene end by 1 base; junction bases not matched to a gene: 7.

V is TRBV18 and J is TRBJ2-1; the D gene is possibly TRBD2 (7 bases). The CDR3 is made up of 16 amino acids. V gave up 3 bases and J gave up 6 bases, with 18 bases separating them. Germline values: CDR1 KGHSH, CDR2 LQKENI. CDR3 coding DNA: TGTGCCAGCTCACCCGTGGGCGGGGGCAGGGGCAATGAGCAGTTCTTC. As protein: CASSPVGGGRGNEQFF.

A few counts support this clone. The chain has TRBV2 and TRBJ2-7, with 7 positions matching TRBD1. Trimming removed 7 bases from V and 2 bases from J; junction bases left unmatched: 11. The germline V gene encodes CDR1 SNHLY and CDR2 FYNNEI. This CDR3 has 15 amino acids. The chain's CDR3 is CASTFSRGQTYEQYF. The CDR3 DNA follows: TGTGCCAGCACCTTTTCAAGGGGACAGACCTACGAGCAGTACTTC. The entire variable domain, with the rest obtained from reference TRBV2 and TRBJ2-7, is as follows: EPEVTQTPSHQVTQMGQEVILRCVPISNHLYFYWYRQILGQKVEFLVSFYNNEISEKSEIFDDQFSVERPDGSNFTLKIRSTKLEDSAMYFCASTFSRGQTYEQYFGPGTRLTVT.

This rearrangement joins TRBV7-2 to TRBJ1-1; 11 bases align to TRBD1. V lost 4 bases, J lost 0 bases, and 1 base stayed unmatched. This CDR3 region has 15 residues. Germline CDR1 SGHTA, CDR2 FQGNSA. The DNA of the CDR3 is TGTGCCAGCAGCTGGGACAGGGGGATGAACACTGAAGCTTTCTTT. Its protein is CASSWDRGMNTEAFF.

The chain recombines TRBV6-2 or TRBV6-3 with TRBJ2-7; 8 positions agree with TRBD1. The germline gives CDR1 MNHEY, CDR2 SVGEGT. Unmatched junction bases numbered 9, after V lost 0 bases and J lost 2 bases. This CDR3 is 17 amino acids long. CDR3 DNA sequence: TGTGCCAGCAGTTACTCAGTGGGTACACAGGGGGCCTACGAGCAGTACTTC. Protein product: CASSYSVGTQGAYEQYF.

The chain has TRBV19 and TRBJ1-1; tentative D call: TRBD1 (6 bases). Per the germline V gene, CDR1 is LNHDA and CDR2 is SQIVND (reference sequence). V lost 3 bases and J lost 1, with 15 bases in between. This CDR3 has 16 residues. This CDR3 is CASSIQPQGRNTEAFF. DNA for the CDR3: TGTGCCAGTAGTATCCAACCTCAGGGGAGGAACACTGAAGCTTTCTTT. Full variable domain (missing parts from reference TRBV19 and TRBJ1-1): DGGITQSPKYLFRKEGQNVTLSCEQNLNHDAMYWYRQDPGQGLRLIYYSQIVNDFQKGDIAEGYSVSREKKESFPLTVTSAQKNPTAFYLCASSIQPQGRNTEAFFGQGTRLTVV.

CDR3 region: CASRGTGDTGELFF. CDR3 DNA: TGTGCCAGCAGGGGGACAGGGGACACCGGGGAGCTGTTTTTT. The chain combines TRBV9 with TRBJ2-2; 10 nucleotides line up with TRBD1. Germline values: CDR1 SGDLS, CDR2 YYNGEE. With 5 bases clipped from V and 3 bases from J, the junction kept 1 base outside the gene matches. The CDR3 is 14 amino acids.

V is TRBV11-3 and J is TRBJ2-5; 9 bases are shared with TRBD1. There are 16 residues in the CDR3. Trimming removed 8 bases from V and 0 bases from J; junction bases left unmatched: 10. Germline assignment: CDR1 SGHNT and CDR2 YENEEA. The CDR3: CASLPWDRDHQETQYF. The CDR3 bases are TGTGCCAGCCTCCCTTGGGACAGGGACCACCAAGAGACCCAGTACTTC.

This clone has more than one count but fewer than ten. CDR3 sequence: CASMAGQGMYEQYF. The CDR3 coding sequence is TGTGCCAGCATGGCGGGACAGGGTATGTACGAGCAGTACTTC. This sequence joins TRBV11-2 and TRBJ2-7; 9 nucleotides align to TRBD1. The CDR3 covers 14 residues. Trimming cost V 7 bases and J 4 bases; bases outside gene matches: 8. Germline-derived CDR1 and CDR2 are SGHAT and FQNNGV.

This chain links TRBV7-9 with TRBJ1-5; TRBD1 agrees at 7 bases. Germline CDR1 SEHNR, CDR2 FQNEAQ (reference sequence). CDR3 length: 14 amino acids. J gave up 6 bases and V 1 base, and 3 bases lay outside the gene matches. CDR3 region: CASSLDRGSQPQHF. For the CDR3, the DNA is TGTGCCAGCAGCTTAGACAGGGGCAGTCAGCCCCAGCATTTT.

The rearrangement uses TRBV9 and TRBJ2-7; D is unclear. V lost 0 bases and J lost 0, with 7 bases in between. The CDR3 consists of 14 residues. CDR1 and CDR2 (germline): SGDLS, YYNGEE. CDR3 sequence: CASSVGSYSYEQYF. CDR3 nucleotide sequence: TGTGCCAGCAGCGTAGGAAGCTACTCCTACGAGCAGTACTTC.

V is TRBV6-4 and J is TRBJ2-1, with D tentatively TRBD2 (6 bases). There are 15 residues in the CDR3. Trimming left V 4 bases short and J 9 bases short, with 19 bases between. Germline CDR1 and CDR2: MRHNA and SNTAGT. The CDR3 DNA reads as TGTGCCAGCAGTGCGCGGGGCAAACCGGGTAGTGAGCAGTTCTTC. It is translated as CASSARGKPGSEQFF.

V is TRBV28 and J is TRBJ2-7, with D perhaps TRBD1 (5 bases). Germline V lookup: CDR1 MDHEN, CDR2 SYDVKM. Trimming shortened V by 7 bases and J by 6 bases, and 13 bases separated the two germline ends. This CDR3 contains 12 residues. The CDR3 sequence: CASKTRVSEQYF. CDR3 bases: TGTGCCAGCAAAACCAGGGTTAGCGAGCAGTACTTC.

The genes are TRBV28 and TRBJ1-6; 7 bases map to TRBD1. CDR3 length: 16 amino acids. V gave up 2 bases and J gave up 6 bases; unmatched junction bases: 7. Germline CDR1 is MDHEN and CDR2 is SYDVKM. CDR3 in amino acids: CASSLGRDSPNSPLHF. In DNA, the CDR3 is TGTGCCAGCAGTTTAGGACGGGACAGCCCTAATTCACCCCTCCACTTT.

The chain employs TRBV28 and TRBJ2-3, with D perhaps TRBD1 (5 bases). The CDR3 consists of 14 residues. From germline, CDR1 is MDHEN and CDR2 SYDVKM. With 5 bases removed from V and 2 bases from J, the gap between germline ends came to 11 bases. Here the CDR3 reads CASSPPTDTDTQYF. The CDR3 DNA is TGTGCCAGCAGTCCGCCGACAGACACAGATACGCAGTATTTT.

This sequence joins TRBV10-3 and TRBJ2-1, with 9 bases identical to TRBD2. Losses at the gene ends were 11 bases for V and 4 bases for J; bases not matched to a gene: 9. The CDR3 covers 14 residues. Germline V lookup: CDR1 ENHRY, CDR2 SYGVKD. This CDR3 is CAGASGALYNEQFF. In DNA form, the CDR3 reads TGTGCCGGGGCTAGCGGGGCTTTATACAATGAGCAGTTCTTC.

This clone was recorded once. The chain has TRBV11-3 and TRBJ1-1, with D unresolved. Deletions cut 1 base from V and 1 base from J, with 7 bases between. CDR3 length equals 14 residues. Germline V gene sequence: CDR1 SGHNT, CDR2 YENEEA. The CDR3 sequence is CASSLGGANTEAFF. The DNA for the CDR3 is TGTGCCAGCAGCTTAGGGGGAGCGAACACTGAAGCTTTCTTT.

The chain combines TRBV5-4 with TRBJ2-6; no reliable D call. V lost 2 bases and J 6 bases, leaving 9 bases between the germline ends. The CDR3 length is 14 residues. The germline V gene has CDR1 SGHNT and CDR2 YYREEE (reference sequence). As DNA, the CDR3 is TGTGCCAGCAGCTTCGGAGCCCAGGCCAACGTCCTGACTTTC. The encoded protein is CASSFGAQANVLTF.

In its sample, this clone was seen once. The rearrangement uses TRBV15 and TRBJ2-7; TRBD2 agrees at 7 bases. Germline V gene lookup returns CDR1 LNHNV and CDR2 YYDKDF (reference sequence). V was pared by 4 bases and J by 7 bases, with 7 bases of the junction left unmatched. The CDR3 has 13 amino acids. CDR3 loop: CATSIRGRDEQYF. CDR3 nucleotide sequence: TGTGCCACCAGCATTCGAGGGAGGGATGAGCAGTACTTC.